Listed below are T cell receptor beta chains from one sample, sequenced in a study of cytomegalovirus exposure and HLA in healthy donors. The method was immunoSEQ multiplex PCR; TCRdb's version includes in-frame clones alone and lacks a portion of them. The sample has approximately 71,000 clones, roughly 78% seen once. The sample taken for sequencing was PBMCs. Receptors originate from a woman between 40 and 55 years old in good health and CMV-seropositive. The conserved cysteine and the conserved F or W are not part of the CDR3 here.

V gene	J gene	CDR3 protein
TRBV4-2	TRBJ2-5	ASSQDGQGQETQY
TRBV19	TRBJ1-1	ASSITAYTEAF
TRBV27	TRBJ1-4	ASSFPRGGLDGSRRVSEKLF
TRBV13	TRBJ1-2	ASSPAGGGVYGYT
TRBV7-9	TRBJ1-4	ASSFGQGREKLF
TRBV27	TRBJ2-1	ASTRTSSHNEQF
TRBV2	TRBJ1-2	ASSDWGQDYGYT
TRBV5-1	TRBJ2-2	ASSLAGTGIMDTGELF
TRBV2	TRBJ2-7	ASSEAAGQTYEQY
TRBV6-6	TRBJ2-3	ASSFDRGTDTQY
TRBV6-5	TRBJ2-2	ASSYNSPTGELF
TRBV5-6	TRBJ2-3	ASSRRTGATDTQY
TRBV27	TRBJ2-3	ASGGLRGVDTQY
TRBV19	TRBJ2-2	ASTPLDRVDTGELF
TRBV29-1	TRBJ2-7	SVGLSSYEQY
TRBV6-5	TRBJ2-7	ASSYSNYAYEQY
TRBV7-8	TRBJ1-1	ASSPYRGGTEAF
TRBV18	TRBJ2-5	ASSPPYGGGETQY